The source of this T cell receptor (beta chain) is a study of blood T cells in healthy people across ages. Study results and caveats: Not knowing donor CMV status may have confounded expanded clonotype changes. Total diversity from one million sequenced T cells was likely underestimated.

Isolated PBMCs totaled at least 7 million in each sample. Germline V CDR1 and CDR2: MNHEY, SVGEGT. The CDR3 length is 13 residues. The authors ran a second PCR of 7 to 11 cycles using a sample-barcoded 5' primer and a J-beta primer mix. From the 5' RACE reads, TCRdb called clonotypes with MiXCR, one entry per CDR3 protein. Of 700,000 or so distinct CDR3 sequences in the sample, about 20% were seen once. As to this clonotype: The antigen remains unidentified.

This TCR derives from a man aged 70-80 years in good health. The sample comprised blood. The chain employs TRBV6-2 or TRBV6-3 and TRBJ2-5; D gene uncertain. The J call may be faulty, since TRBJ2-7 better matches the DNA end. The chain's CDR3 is CASSCVLSYEQYV. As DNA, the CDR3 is TGTGCCAGCAGTTGCGTCCTATCCTACGAGCAGTACGTC.